This T cell receptor beta chain was recorded in a study of T cell changes during pregnancy in multiple sclerosis. TCRdb's table, derived via immunoSEQ multiplex PCR, lists solely in-frame clones and lacks some. The table lists 23,000 or so clones, approximately 89% of them singletons. This clone has more than one count but fewer than ten. CDR1 is MGHRA, CDR2 YSYEKL, per germline. V gave up 7 bases and J gave up 0 bases; unmatched junction bases: 8. The CDR3 loop spans 15 amino acids. The chain recombines TRBV4-1 with TRBJ1-2, with TRBD1 matching 7 bases. Sequenced here: CD8+ T cells from peripheral blood mononuclear cells, sampled in the first trimester of pregnancy. This sequence originates from a female donor in good health, enrolled as a control in a pregnancy study. The CDR3 nucleotides are TGCGCCAGCACCTCACAGGGGCCAACTAACTATGGCTACACCTTC. As protein: CASTSQGPTNYGYTF.